This is a list of T cell receptor beta chains from one sample in a study of STAT3 mutations in large granular lymphocyte leukemia. Assay used: immunoSEQ multiplex PCR; TCRdb lists only in-frame clones, some missing. The sample holds approximately 3,000 clones, under 70% seen once. Material for sequencing was peripheral blood mononuclear cells. These receptors originate from a woman aged 40 to 50 with T-cell large granular lymphocyte leukemia. Some clones in this sample may be carry-over from other donors' samples. Each CDR3 is given with its conserved first and last residue. The D gene is left open where the match is weak. The listing skips clone size in some rows; elsewhere it reads once, few, many or a size class.

v_gene,d_gene,abundance,j_gene,CDR3aa,CDR3nt
TRBV4-2,TRBD1,NA,TRBJ2-7,CASSRDRDYHEQYF,TGTGCCAGCAGCCGGGACAGGGATTACCACGAGCAGTACTTC
TRBV2,NA,NA,TRBJ1-1,CASGLGARNTEAFF,TGTGCCAGCGGACTGGGGGCTCGGAACACTGAAGCTTTCTTT
TRBV30,TRBD1,NA,TRBJ1-1,CAWSNRGGNTEAFF,TGTGCCTGGTCTAACAGGGGGGGGAACACTGAAGCTTTCTTT
TRBV18,NA,NA,TRBJ2-1,CASSPRTFSSYNEQFF,TGTGCCAGCTCACCAAGGACTTTCTCCTCCTACAATGAGCAGTTCTTC
TRBV30,TRBD1,few,TRBJ1-1,CAWSVGQGDEAFF,TGTGCCTGGAGTGTAGGGCAGGGGGATGAAGCTTTCTTT
TRBV7-2,NA,few,TRBJ2-1,CASSLGGGGARNEQFF,TGTGCCAGCAGCTTAGGTGGAGGGGGGGCCCGCAATGAGCAGTTCTTC
TRBV7-9,NA,NA,TRBJ1-2,CASSLAAREGGYTF,TGTGCCAGCAGCTTAGCAGCCCGGGAGGGTGGCTACACCTTC
TRBV10-3,NA,NA,TRBJ1-2,CAISENQGINYGYTF,TGTGCCATCAGTGAAAACCAGGGGATCAACTATGGCTACACCTTC
TRBV18,NA,NA,TRBJ2-7,CASSPLEGKSSYEQYF,TGTGCCAGCTCACCACTTGAGGGTAAGAGCTCCTACGAGCAGTACTTC
TRBV18,TRBD1,NA,TRBJ2-6,CASSRGGSGANVLTF,TGTGCCAGCTCCCGAGGGGGCTCCGGGGCCAACGTCCTGACTTTC
TRBV5-1,NA,few,TRBJ2-7,CASSPEWWPSSYEQYF,TGCGCCAGCAGCCCGGAGTGGTGGCCTAGCTCCTACGAGCAGTACTTC
TRBV5-1,NA,NA,TRBJ2-5,CASSSFGQSKETQYF,TGCGCCAGCAGCTCATTTGGACAAAGTAAGGAGACCCAGTACTTC
TRBV5-4,NA,once,TRBJ2-7,CASSFAGVLSSGYEQYF,TGTGCCAGCAGCTTTGCCGGGGTCCTTAGTTCCGGGTACGAGCAGTACTTC
TRBV7-2,NA,NA,TRBJ1-1,CASSSQFMNTEAFF,TGTGCCAGCAGCTCTCAGTTCATGAACACTGAAGCTTTCTTT
TRBV7-9,TRBD1,few,TRBJ2-5,CASSPGTGTETQYF,TGTGCCAGCAGCCCCGGGACAGGGACCGAGACCCAGTACTTC
TRBV18,NA,few,TRBJ2-7,CASSPPASAAYEQYF,TGTGCCAGCTCACCACCGGCTTCTGCCGCCTACGAGCAGTACTTC
TRBV19,NA,NA,TRBJ1-5,CASATGTKALWPQHF,TGTGCCAGCGCTACCGGGACAAAGGCCTTGTGGCCCCAGCATTTT
TRBV18,NA,once,TRBJ1-1,CASSPLERPGPEAFF,TGTGCCAGCTCACCGCTTGAACGGCCTGGGCCTGAAGCTTTCTTT
TRBV14,NA,few,TRBJ1-1,CASSQVGRNTEAFF,TGTGCCAGCAGCCAAGTAGGGCGGAACACTGAAGCTTTCTTT
TRBV7-9,NA,once,TRBJ1-3,CARGAGPGGNTIYF,TGTGCCAGAGGGGCAGGGCCTGGTGGAAACACCATATATTTT
TRBV18,NA,NA,TRBJ2-7,CASSPMDSSYEQYF,TGTGCCAGCTCACCGATGGATAGCTCCTACGAGCAGTACTTC
TRBV6-1,NA,few,TRBJ2-6,CASSEGVGANVLTF,TGTGCCAGCAGTGAAGGGGTTGGGGCCAACGTCCTGACTTTC
TRBV28,NA,NA,TRBJ2-6,CASISSGANVLTF,TGTGCCAGCATCAGCTCTGGGGCCAACGTCCTGACTTTC
TRBV7-9,TRBD1,NA,TRBJ1-2,CASNWDRGPNYGYTF,TGTGCCAGCAATTGGGACAGGGGGCCTAACTATGGCTACACCTTC
TRBV15,NA,few,TRBJ2-3,CATSRAPEVADTQYF,TGTGCCACCAGCAGAGCCCCAGAGGTGGCAGATACGCAGTATTTT
TRBV27,NA,NA,TRBJ1-2,CASSLGSAGNGYTF,TGTGCCAGCAGTTTAGGGTCTGCAGGGAATGGCTACACCTTC
TRBV4-2,NA,few,TRBJ1-6,CASSQYPTRDSPLHF,TGTGCCAGCAGCCAATACCCTACCCGGGACTCACCCCTCCACTTT
TRBV7-8,NA,NA,TRBJ2-7,CASSPRASYEQYF,TGTGCCAGCAGCCCACGGGCCTCCTACGAGCAGTACTTC
TRBV18,TRBD1,NA,TRBJ1-5,CASSPTTPGQGNQPQHF,TGTGCCAGCTCACCGACGACCCCGGGACAGGGCAATCAGCCCCAGCATTTT
TRBV5-1,NA,NA,TRBJ1-1,CASSRSVGMSEAFF,TGCGCCAGCAGCCGCAGCGTCGGGATGTCTGAAGCTTTCTTT
TRBV7-9,NA,NA,TRBJ1-2,CASSRPENYGYTF,TGTGCCAGCAGCCGCCCAGAAAACTATGGCTACACCTTC
TRBV19,NA,NA,TRBJ2-1,CASTGTRRYNEQFF,TGTGCCAGTACCGGGACCAGAAGGTACAATGAGCAGTTCTTC
TRBV30,NA,NA,TRBJ2-4,CAWTLGGDIQYF,TGTGCCTGGACCCTAGGGGGGGACATTCAGTACTTC
TRBV7-3,TRBD1,NA,TRBJ1-2,CASSDGGTGPFVNYGYTF,TGTGCCAGCAGCGACGGAGGGACAGGGCCTTTTGTGAACTATGGCTACACCTTC
TRBV7-9,NA,few,TRBJ1-2,CASSLGQANYGYTF,TGTGCCAGCAGCTTAGGCCAGGCTAACTATGGCTACACCTTC
TRBV29-1,NA,NA,TRBJ1-3,CSVEEGKAIYF,TGCAGCGTTGAAGAAGGGAAGGCCATATATTTT
TRBV5-1,NA,NA,TRBJ2-3,CASSLDRPSTDTQYF,TGCGCCAGCAGCTTGGATAGACCTAGCACAGATACGCAGTATTTT
TRBV28,NA,NA,TRBJ2-7,CASSIDEQYF,TGTGCCAGCAGTATAGACGAGCAGTACTTC
TRBV30,NA,NA,TRBJ1-5,CAWSVGMGSDSNQPQHF,TGTGCCTGGAGTGTAGGTATGGGGTCAGATAGCAATCAGCCCCAGCATTTT
TRBV5-1,NA,NA,TRBJ1-4,CASRNSLGAGFEKLFF,TGCGCCAGCCGAAACTCACTGGGGGCAGGTTTTGAAAAACTGTTTTTT
TRBV30,TRBD2,NA,TRBJ2-7,CAWSDPPRLAGTYEQYF,TGTGCCTGGAGCGATCCCCCCCGGCTAGCGGGCACCTACGAGCAGTACTTC
TRBV5-1,TRBD2,NA,TRBJ2-7,CASSLSTSGKYEQYF,TGCGCCAGCAGCTTGTCGACTAGCGGAAAATACGAGCAGTACTTC
TRBV7-2,TRBD2,once,TRBJ2-1,CASSPRGAGGPANEQFF,TGTGCCAGCAGCCCCCGGGGGGCGGGAGGGCCAGCTAATGAGCAGTTCTTC
TRBV7-9,NA,NA,TRBJ2-2,CASSSRALRVTGELFF,TGTGCCAGCAGCTCACGCGCGCTCAGGGTCACCGGGGAGCTGTTTTTT
TRBV9,NA,few,TRBJ2-7,CASSAGPGGAYEQYF,TGTGCCAGCAGCGCCGGTCCAGGGGGGGCCTACGAGCAGTACTTC
TRBV18,TRBD1,NA,TRBJ1-5,CASSDGTGGFHQPQHF,TGTGCCAGCTCTGATGGGACAGGGGGCTTCCATCAGCCCCAGCATTTT
TRBV6-6,TRBD1,NA,TRBJ1-2,CASSYSTGALYGYTF,TGTGCCAGCAGTTACTCTACAGGGGCCCTATATGGCTACACCTTC
TRBV5-1,NA,NA,TRBJ1-3,CASSPSGNTIYF,TGCGCCAGCAGCCCTTCTGGAAACACCATATATTTT
TRBV5-4,NA,few,TRBJ1-1,CASSLVLVREIEAFF,TGTGCCAGCAGCTTGGTCCTTGTACGGGAAATCGAAGCTTTCTTT
TRBV30,TRBD1,NA,TRBJ2-2,CAWRNRGSRVGSGELFF,TGTGCCTGGAGGAACAGGGGAAGCAGGGTCGGGTCCGGGGAGCTGTTTTTT
TRBV6-5,NA,NA,TRBJ1-2,CASSYFAGTLYGYTF,TGTGCCAGCAGTTACTTCGCCGGCACCCTCTATGGCTACACCTTC
TRBV4-2,TRBD2,few,TRBJ2-7,CASSHGGDEQYF,TGTGCCAGCAGCCACGGGGGGGACGAGCAGTACTTC